This T cell receptor beta chain is from a study of T cell responses to AZD1222 COVID-19 vaccine. Study overall: Second doses were pooled across both intervals (about 4 or about 12 weeks). General observations from the study: It was only six AZD1222 recipients who were seropositive at baseline. Among the donors, most were white British and more were female, and clonal diversity was possibly underestimated. Spike-specific TCR breadth and depth grew following two AZD1222 doses.

The repertoire was sequenced with immunoSEQ multiplex PCR; TCRdb's copy has only in-frame clones and lacks some. The sample has more than 85,000 clones; around nine tenths are singletons. In germline, CDR1 is SEHNR, CDR2 FQNEAQ (reference sequence). CDR3 size: 14 residues. The V and J ends lost 7 bases and 4 bases respectively, with 14 bases between them. Note on this clone: What it binds is not known.

This TCR derives from an adult in good health. V usage is TRBV7-9 and J usage is TRBJ1-3, with D uncertain. The sample was peripheral blood, taken on day 0 of AZD1222 vaccination. The CDR3 sequence: CASIRKGQGNTIYF. Written as DNA, the CDR3 is TGTGCCAGCATACGGAAAGGGCAAGGAAACACCATATATTTT.